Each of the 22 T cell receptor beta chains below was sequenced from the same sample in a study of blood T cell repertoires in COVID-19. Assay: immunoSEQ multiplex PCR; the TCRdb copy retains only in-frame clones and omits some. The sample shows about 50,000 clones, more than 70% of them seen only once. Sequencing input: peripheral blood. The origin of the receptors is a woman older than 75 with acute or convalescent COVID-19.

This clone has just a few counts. The CDR3 is CASSERGVGYEQYF. The CDR3 DNA follows: TGTGCCAGCAGTGAAAGGGGTGTGGGCTACGAGCAGTACTTC. The chain employs TRBV2 and TRBJ2-7, with a tentative D call TRBD1 (5 bases). Germline V gene lookup returns CDR1 SNHLY and CDR2 FYNNEI. The CDR3 has 14 residues. Trimming pared 2 bases from V and 3 bases from J, leaving 11 bases between.

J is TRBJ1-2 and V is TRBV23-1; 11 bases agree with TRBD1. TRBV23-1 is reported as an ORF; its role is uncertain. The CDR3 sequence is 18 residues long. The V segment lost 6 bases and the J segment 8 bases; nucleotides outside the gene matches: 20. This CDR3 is CASRKPGQGARFSSGYTF. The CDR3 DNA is TGCGCCAGCAGAAAACCCGGACAGGGGGCTCGATTTTCCAGCGGCTACACCTTC.

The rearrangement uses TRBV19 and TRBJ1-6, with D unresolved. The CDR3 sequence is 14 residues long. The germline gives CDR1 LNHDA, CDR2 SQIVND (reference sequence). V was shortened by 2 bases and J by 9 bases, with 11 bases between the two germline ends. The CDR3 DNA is TGTGCCAGTAGTATACTGAACAGTCCTTCACCCCTCCACTTT. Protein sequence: CASSILNSPSPLHF.

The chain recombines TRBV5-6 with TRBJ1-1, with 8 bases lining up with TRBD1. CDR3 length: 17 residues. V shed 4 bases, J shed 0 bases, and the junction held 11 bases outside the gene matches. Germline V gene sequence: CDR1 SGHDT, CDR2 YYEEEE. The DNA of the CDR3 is TGTGCCAGCAGCCTACCGACAGGGGACCTCATGAACACTGAAGCTTTCTTT. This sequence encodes CASSLPTGDLMNTEAFF.

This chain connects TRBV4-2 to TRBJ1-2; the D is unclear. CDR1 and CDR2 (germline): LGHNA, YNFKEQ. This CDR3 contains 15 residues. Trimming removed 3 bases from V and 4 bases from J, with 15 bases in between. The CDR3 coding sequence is TGTGCCAGCAGCCAGGCGAGCTCCGGGAGCTATGGCTACACCTTC. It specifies CASSQASSGSYGYTF.

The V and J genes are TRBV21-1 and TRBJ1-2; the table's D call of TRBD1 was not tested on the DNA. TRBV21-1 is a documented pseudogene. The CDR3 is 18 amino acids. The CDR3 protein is CASSKVGQGPLVPYGYTF. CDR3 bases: TGTGCCAGCAGCAAAGTTGGACAGGGACCTCTCGTCCCCTATGGCTACACCTTC.

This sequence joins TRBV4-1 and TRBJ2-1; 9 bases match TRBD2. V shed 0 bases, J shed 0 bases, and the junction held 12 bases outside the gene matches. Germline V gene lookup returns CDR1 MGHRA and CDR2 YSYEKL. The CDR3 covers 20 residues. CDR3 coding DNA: TGCGCCAGCAGCCAAGATAGGATAGCGGGGGCCTCGAGCTCCTACAATGAGCAGTTCTTC. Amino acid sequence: CASSQDRIAGASSSYNEQFF.

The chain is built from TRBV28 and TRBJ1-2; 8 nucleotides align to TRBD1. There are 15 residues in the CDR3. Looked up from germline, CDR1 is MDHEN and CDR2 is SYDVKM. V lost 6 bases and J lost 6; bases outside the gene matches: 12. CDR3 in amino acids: CASRGPGTGHNGYTF. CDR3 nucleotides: TGTGCCAGCAGGGGACCGGGGACAGGTCATAATGGCTACACCTTC.

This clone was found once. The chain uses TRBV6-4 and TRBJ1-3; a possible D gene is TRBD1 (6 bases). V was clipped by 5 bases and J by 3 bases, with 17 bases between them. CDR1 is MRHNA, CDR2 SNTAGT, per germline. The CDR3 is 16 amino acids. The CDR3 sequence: CASSTLGGGHGNTIYF. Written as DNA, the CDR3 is TGTGCCAGCAGTACCCTCGGCGGGGGCCATGGAAACACCATATATTTT.

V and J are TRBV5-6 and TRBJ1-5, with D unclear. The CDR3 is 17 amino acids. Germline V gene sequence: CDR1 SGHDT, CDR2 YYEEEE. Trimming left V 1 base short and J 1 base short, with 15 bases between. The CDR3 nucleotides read TGTGCCAGCAGCTTGCACGGCGGCCTTGGGAGCAATCAGCCCCAGCATTTT. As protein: CASSLHGGLGSNQPQHF.

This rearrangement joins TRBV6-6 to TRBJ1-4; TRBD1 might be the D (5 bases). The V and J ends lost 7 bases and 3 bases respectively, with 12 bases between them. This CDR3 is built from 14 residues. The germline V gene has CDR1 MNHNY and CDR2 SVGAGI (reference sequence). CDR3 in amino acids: CASMNGGSNEKLFF. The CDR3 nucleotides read TGTGCCAGCATGAACGGGGGGTCTAATGAAAAACTGTTTTTT.

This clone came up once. CDR3 in amino acids: CSATLTGVRETQYF. The CDR3 DNA is TGCAGCGCAACCCTAACAGGGGTTCGAGAGACCCAGTACTTC. The genes are TRBV29-1 and TRBJ2-5, with TRBD1 matching 7 bases. V dropped 7 bases and J dropped 4; count of bases not matched to a gene: 12. Germline V gives CDR1 SQVTM, CDR2 ANQGSEA. The CDR3 spans 14 residues.

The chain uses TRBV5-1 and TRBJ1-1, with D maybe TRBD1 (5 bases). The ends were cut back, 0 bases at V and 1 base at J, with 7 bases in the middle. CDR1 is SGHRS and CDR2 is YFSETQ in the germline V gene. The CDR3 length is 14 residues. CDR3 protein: CASSLVQGNTEAFF. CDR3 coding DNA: TGCGCCAGCAGCTTGGTTCAGGGGAACACTGAAGCTTTCTTT.

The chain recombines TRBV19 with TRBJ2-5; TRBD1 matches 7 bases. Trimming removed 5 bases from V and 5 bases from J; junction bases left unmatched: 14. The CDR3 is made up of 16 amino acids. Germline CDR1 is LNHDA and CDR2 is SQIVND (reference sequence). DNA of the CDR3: TGTGCCAGTAGTGTCGGGACAGCGTTTCTTCGGGAGACCCAGTACTTC. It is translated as CASSVGTAFLRETQYF. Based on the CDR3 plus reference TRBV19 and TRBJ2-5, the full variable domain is DGGITQSPKYLFRKEGQNVTLSCEQNLNHDAMYWYRQDPGQGLRLIYYSQIVNDFQKGDIAEGYSVSREKKESFPLTVTSAQKNPTAFYLCASSVGTAFLRETQYFGPGTRLLVL.

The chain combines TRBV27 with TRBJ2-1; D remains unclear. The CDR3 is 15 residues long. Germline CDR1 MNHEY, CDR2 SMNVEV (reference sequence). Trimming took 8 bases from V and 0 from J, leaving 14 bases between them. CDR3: CASRPSSFSYNEQFF. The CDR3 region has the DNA TGTGCCAGCCGGCCATCTAGTTTCTCCTACAATGAGCAGTTCTTC.

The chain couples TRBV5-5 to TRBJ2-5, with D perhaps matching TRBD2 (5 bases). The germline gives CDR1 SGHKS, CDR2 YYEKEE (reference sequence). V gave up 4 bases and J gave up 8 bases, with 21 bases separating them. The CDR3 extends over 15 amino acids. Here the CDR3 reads CASSPRARREATQYF. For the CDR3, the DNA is TGTGCCAGCAGCCCGCGGGCTCGACGAGAAGCTACCCAGTACTTC.

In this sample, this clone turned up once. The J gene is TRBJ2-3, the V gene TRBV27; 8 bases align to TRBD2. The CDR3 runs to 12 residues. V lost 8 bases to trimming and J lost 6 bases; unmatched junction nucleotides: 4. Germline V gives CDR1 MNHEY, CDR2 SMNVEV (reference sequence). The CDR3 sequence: CASGGLVDTQYF. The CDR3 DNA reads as TGTGCCAGCGGGGGACTAGTCGATACGCAGTATTTT.

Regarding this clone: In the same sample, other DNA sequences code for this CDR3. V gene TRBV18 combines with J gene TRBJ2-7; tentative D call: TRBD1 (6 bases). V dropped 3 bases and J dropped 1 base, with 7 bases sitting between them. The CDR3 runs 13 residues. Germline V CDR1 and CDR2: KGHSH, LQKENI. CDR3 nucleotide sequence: TGTGCCAGCTCACCGGGACAATCCTACGAGCAGTACTTC. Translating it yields CASSPGQSYEQYF.

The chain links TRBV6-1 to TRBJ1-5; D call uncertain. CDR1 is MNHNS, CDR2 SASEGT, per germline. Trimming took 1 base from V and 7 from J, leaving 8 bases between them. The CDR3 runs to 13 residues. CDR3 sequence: CASSEVGRQPQHF. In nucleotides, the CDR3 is TGTGCCAGCAGTGAAGTAGGCAGGCAGCCCCAGCATTTT.

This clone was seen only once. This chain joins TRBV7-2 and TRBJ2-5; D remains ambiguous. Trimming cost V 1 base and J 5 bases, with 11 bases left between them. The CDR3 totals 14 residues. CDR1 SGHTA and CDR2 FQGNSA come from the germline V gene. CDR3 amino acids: CASSLVRLVETQYF. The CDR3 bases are TGTGCCAGCAGCTTAGTACGTCTAGTGGAGACCCAGTACTTC. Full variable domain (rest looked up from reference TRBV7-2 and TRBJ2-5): GAGVSQSPSNKVTEKGKDVELRCDPISGHTALYWYRQSLGQGLEFLIYFQGNSAPDKSGLPSDRFSAERTGGSVSTLTIQRTQQEDSAVYLCASSLVRLVETQYFGPGTRLLVL.

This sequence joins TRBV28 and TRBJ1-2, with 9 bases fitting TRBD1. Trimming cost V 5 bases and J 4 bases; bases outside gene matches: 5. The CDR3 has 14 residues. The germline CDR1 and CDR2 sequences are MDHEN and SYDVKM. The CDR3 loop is CASSVSQGAYGYTF. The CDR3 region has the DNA TGTGCCAGCAGTGTCTCACAGGGGGCCTATGGCTACACCTTC.

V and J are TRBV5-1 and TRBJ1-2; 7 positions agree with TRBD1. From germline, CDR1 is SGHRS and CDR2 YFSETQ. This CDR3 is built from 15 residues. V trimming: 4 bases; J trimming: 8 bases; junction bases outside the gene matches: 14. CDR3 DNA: TGCGCCAGCAGCGGAGGGGGCGCTGGGTCGGAAGGCTACACCTTC. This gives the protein CASSGGGAGSEGYTF.